Each of the 22 T cell receptor beta chains below was sequenced from the same sample in a study of human T cells and chemical hapten exposure. The time point was: patch test 2, 6 weeks after DPC sensitization. Documented treatment: therapeutic diphenylcyclopropenone sensitization with weekly scalp DPC. TCRdb re-derived calls from the RACE reads in MiXCR, one entry per CDR3 protein. This sample has about 140,000 distinct CDR3 sequences; 12% occur once, and the top ten carry about 1.4%. Sequencing used whole blood, obtained in connection with sensitization to the hapten diphenylcyclopropenone (DPC). The receptors come from a woman between 50 and 59 years old with alopecia areata. Some clones in this sample may be carry-over from other donors' samples.

This clonotype was found a few times. The chain carries TRBV6-1 and TRBJ1-5, with 12 positions matching TRBD1. The CDR3 contains 17 residues. V shed 3 bases, J shed 2 bases, and the junction held 5 bases outside the gene matches. Germline lookup yields CDR1 MNHNS and CDR2 SASEGT. CDR3 in amino acids: CASSDTGQGARNQPQHF. As DNA, the CDR3 is TGTGCCAGCAGTGATACGGGACAGGGGGCTCGCAATCAGCCCCAGCATTTT.

This clonotype was seen more than once but under ten times. The chain has TRBV18 and TRBJ2-5; possibly TRBD1 for D (6 bases). V lost 1 base to trimming and J lost 3 bases, with 6 bases between them. The CDR3 covers 13 residues. CDR1 and CDR2 (germline): KGHSH, LQKENI. CDR3 bases: TGTGCCAGCTCACCACAGGGGGAAGAGACCCAGTACTTC. Translation gives CASSPQGEETQYF.

This clonotype was seen only a few times. This chain's CDR3 is CSARDPRRRDRGHEQYF. DNA for the CDR3: TGCAGTGCTAGAGATCCTAGAAGGCGGGACAGGGGCCACGAGCAGTACTTC. The chain combines TRBV20-1 with TRBJ2-7; TRBD1 aligns across 10 bases. The length of the CDR3 is 17 residues. V shed 0 bases and J 5 bases; nucleotides not matched to a gene: 13. Germline V gives CDR1 DFQATT, CDR2 SNEGSKA (reference sequence).

The chain carries TRBV7-9 and TRBJ2-7; the D is unclear. Deletions cut 7 bases from V and 5 bases from J, with 12 bases between. Germline values: CDR1 SEHNR, CDR2 FQNEAQ (reference sequence). The CDR3 sequence is 12 residues long. DNA of the CDR3: TGTGCCAGCACCCTTACCGGACACGAGCAGTACTTC. Its translation: CASTLTGHEQYF.

This clonotype was seen repeatedly, ten times or more. The chain joins TRBV15 to TRBJ2-1; D unclear. Germline V gene sequence: CDR1 LNHNV, CDR2 YYDKDF (reference sequence). This CDR3 spans 17 amino acids. Trimming stripped 0 bases from V and 2 bases from J, with 14 bases between. The CDR3 nucleotides are TGTGCCACCAGCAGAGATGGGGTCCTGGTCCCCTACAATGAGCAGTTCTTC. Translating it yields CATSRDGVLVPYNEQFF.

This clonotype has a handful of counts. J is TRBJ2-3 and V is TRBV28; D is unresolved. The germline gives CDR1 MDHEN, CDR2 SYDVKM. The CDR3 covers 12 residues. With 8 bases removed from V and 0 bases from J, the gap between germline ends came to 6 bases. The CDR3 is CASYESTDTQYF. CDR3 coding DNA: TGTGCCAGCTATGAAAGCACAGATACGCAGTATTTT.

This clonotype was detected many times. The genes are TRBV7-6 and TRBJ2-2, with D perhaps given as TRBD1 or TRBD2 (5 bases each). V lost 5 bases to trimming and J lost 6 bases, with 13 bases between them. CDR1 and CDR2 (germline): SGHVS, FNYEAQ. The CDR3 consists of 14 residues. In DNA form, the CDR3 reads TGTGCCAGCAGCGAGGGGCTAGCTCCCGGGGAGCTGTTTTTT. Its protein product is CASSEGLAPGELFF.

This clonotype was seen repeatedly, ten times or more. The chain employs TRBV12-3 or TRBV12-4 and TRBJ2-1; D unclear. Trimming pared 3 bases from V and 5 bases from J, leaving 8 bases between. CDR3 length equals 13 residues. CDR3 nucleotide sequence: TGTGCCAGCAGTTTTCCCGGTAACAATGAGCAGTTCTTC. Translation: CASSFPGNNEQFF.

In its sample, this clonotype was seen many times. V is TRBV11-2 and J is TRBJ1-5, with D possibly matching TRBD1 (5 bases). This CDR3 contains 14 residues. V was clipped by 5 bases and J by 0 bases, with 8 bases between them. Germline V gene sequence: CDR1 SGHAT, CDR2 FQNNGV. In nucleotides, the CDR3 is TGTGCCAGCAGCCTCACAGGTAGCAATCAGCCCCAGCATTTT. Amino acid sequence: CASSLTGSNQPQHF.

This clonotype came up a few times. The chain couples TRBV20-1 to TRBJ1-1; D remains unclear. Between the trimmed V and J ends, which lost 0 bases and 0 bases, there was a span of 11 bases. The germline V gene has CDR1 DFQATT and CDR2 SNEGSKA (reference sequence). This CDR3 has 15 residues. The CDR3, as DNA: TGCAGTGCTAGAGATCCTGAGGGTTTGAACACTGAAGCTTTCTTT. It translates to CSARDPEGLNTEAFF.

J is TRBJ1-3 and V is TRBV15; D not certain. There are 17 residues in the CDR3. Trimming took off 0 bases at V and 0 bases at J, with 12 bases between the two ends. CDR1 is LNHNV and CDR2 is YYDKDF in the germline V gene (reference sequence). CDR3 bases: TGTGCCACCAGCAGAGAGGGCGGCAGAAGCTCTGGAAACACCATATATTTT. As protein: CATSREGGRSSGNTIYF.

This clonotype was recorded a few times. CDR3 nucleotides: TGCAGTGCTACCCCCCCCGCTAGATACTACGAGCAGTACTTC. This gives the protein CSATPPARYYEQYF. V is TRBV20-1 and J is TRBJ2-7; unclear D gene. Germline loops: CDR1 DFQATT, CDR2 SNEGSKA (reference sequence). Trimming stripped 4 bases from V and 3 bases from J, with 16 bases between. The CDR3 spans 14 residues.

This clonotype was observed at least ten times. The V gene is TRBV18, the J gene TRBJ1-1; D gene uncertain. This CDR3 contains 14 residues. CDR1 and CDR2 from the germline V gene are KGHSH and LQKENI. Deletions cut 1 base from V and 1 base from J, with 7 bases between. CDR3 coding DNA: TGTGCCAGCTCACCACTGAGGAGGAACACTGAAGCTTTCTTT. The encoded protein is CASSPLRRNTEAFF.

The chain uses TRBV6-2 or TRBV6-3 and TRBJ2-5; D possibly corresponds to TRBD1 (5 bases). Between the trimmed V and J ends, which lost 2 bases and 10 bases, there was a span of 23 bases. In germline, CDR1 is MNHEY, CDR2 SVGEGT. The CDR3 is 16 amino acids. The CDR3 spells CASSYGAGSPRVDQYF. The CDR3 DNA reads as TGTGCCAGCAGTTACGGGGCAGGCAGTCCAAGAGTTGACCAGTACTTC.

J is TRBJ2-5 and V is TRBV28; D gene uncertain. V was clipped by 5 bases and J by 1 base, with 8 bases between them. This CDR3 has 13 residues. CDR1 is MDHEN and CDR2 is SYDVKM in the germline V gene. The CDR3 sequence is CASSPPVQETQYF. Here the CDR3 DNA reads TGTGCCAGCAGTCCCCCAGTCCAAGAGACCCAGTACTTC.

This clonotype has a handful of counts. The V call is TRBV12-3 or TRBV12-4, the J call TRBJ2-4, with TRBD2 matching 7 bases. The V gene end was trimmed by 2 bases and the J gene end by 2 bases; junction bases not matched to a gene: 0. CDR3 length equals 14 residues. In DNA, the CDR3 is TGTGCCAGCAGTTTAAGCGGGACCAAAAACATTCAGTACTTC. Its translation is CASSLSGTKNIQYF.

V and J are TRBV7-8 and TRBJ1-1; tentative D call: TRBD1 (6 bases). V was trimmed by 1 base and J by 1 base, leaving 10 bases between them. The CDR3 is 15 residues long. Germline V gene sequence: CDR1 SGHVS, CDR2 FQNEAQ. The CDR3 sequence is CASSLEYRENTEAFF. The CDR3 coding sequence is TGTGCCAGCAGCTTAGAGTACAGGGAGAACACTGAAGCTTTCTTT.

This clonotype was observed at least ten times. J is TRBJ1-1 and V is TRBV20-1, with D possibly being TRBD1 (6 bases). The CDR3 extends over 13 amino acids. V shed 6 bases and J shed 3 bases, with 14 bases lying between them. Germline V gene lookup returns CDR1 DFQATT and CDR2 SNEGSKA (reference sequence). Written as DNA, the CDR3 is TGCAGTGCAACCGACAGGATAGACACTGAAGCTTTCTTT. This gives the protein CSATDRIDTEAFF.

This clonotype was counted only a few times. The chain is built from TRBV27 and TRBJ2-5; D possibly matches TRBD1 or TRBD2 (5 bases each). The germline gives CDR1 MNHEY, CDR2 SMNVEV (reference sequence). V lost 1 base and J 7 bases, leaving 13 bases between the germline ends. This CDR3 is built from 14 residues. This CDR3 is CASSLFGALATQYF. In DNA, the CDR3 is TGTGCCAGCAGTTTATTCGGGGCGCTGGCGACCCAGTACTTC.

There are many counts of this clonotype. The rearrangement links TRBV19 to TRBJ1-5, with unresolved D. Trimming left V 0 bases short and J 0 bases short, with 6 bases between. Germline V gives CDR1 LNHDA, CDR2 SQIVND (reference sequence). The CDR3 contains 15 residues. The CDR3 loop reads CASSIDSSSNQPQHF. The CDR3 nucleotides read TGTGCCAGTAGTATAGACAGTAGTAGCAATCAGCCCCAGCATTTT.

Only a few counts were recorded for this clonotype. The chain uses TRBV27 and TRBJ1-5, with 9 bases identical to TRBD1. CDR1 is MNHEY and CDR2 is SMNVEV in the germline V gene (reference sequence). V shed 3 bases and J 9 bases; nucleotides not matched to a gene: 21. The CDR3 is made up of 19 amino acids. DNA for the CDR3: TGTGCCAGCAGTTTTTTACCGGGACAGGGAGGAATTTCCCCACGGCCCCAGCATTTT. Its protein is CASSFLPGQGGISPRPQHF.

This clonotype was found many times. This rearrangement joins TRBV30 to TRBJ2-2; 7 nucleotides agree with TRBD1. Germline assignment: CDR1 GTSNPN and CDR2 SVGIG (reference sequence). This CDR3 region has 13 residues. J lost 10 bases, V lost 4 bases, and 9 bases had no gene match. DNA of the CDR3: TGTGCCTGGACTGGCCAGGGGGTGGAGGAGCTGTTTTTT. It yields the protein CAWTGQGVEELFF.